This T cell receptor (beta chain) was sequenced during a study of shared clonotypes between healthy human individuals. Findings of the study overall: Researchers sampled only blood; tissue repertoires likely differ.

This CDR3 is built from 14 residues. The germline V gene encodes CDR1 PRHDT and CDR2 FYEKMQ (reference sequence). V shed 5 bases, J shed 4 bases, and the junction held 7 bases outside the gene matches. It was CD45RO-negative cells, positively selected for CCR7, that made up naive CD8 cells, with terminally differentiated effector memory CD45RA+ cells excluded. In the case of this clone: Its antigen is unknown.

In the study's own analysis: Junction-only immunoSEQ data arrived without quality scores, meaning filtering differed. The repertoire was sequenced with immunoSEQ multiplex PCR; TCRdb's copy has only in-frame clones and lacks some. The V and J calls and the clone size are those of that table, but D and trimming were determined from the DNA. The sample yields some 2 million clones, about 95% seen once. The TCR sequence derives from a man younger than 35 in good health. The material sequenced was naive CD8+ T cells sorted from blood. The J gene is TRBJ1-1, the V gene TRBV13; TRBD1 matches at 7 bases. The CDR3, as DNA: TGTGCCAGCAGCGCCCAGACAGGGATCACTGAAGCTTTCTTT. Residues: CASSAQTGITEAFF.